The text below deals with one TCR beta chain. What it recognizes is unknown. The sample belongs to a study of long-term antiretroviral therapy in people with HIV. For the study at large: Specimens dating back about a decade before the 2015 immediate-ART recommendation are the oldest included.

The CDR3 extends over 14 amino acids. In germline, CDR1 is MNHNS, CDR2 SASEGT. V trimming: 8 bases; J trimming: 3 bases; junction bases outside the gene matches: 7. General study results and limits: Following ART, diversity rose but still fell short of transplant donor controls.

About 1-11 million cryopreserved PBMC were held in samples before DNA extraction. Survey level was the resolution at which the v3.0 immunoSEQ assay ran. Assay: immunoSEQ multiplex PCR; the TCRdb copy retains only in-frame clones and omits some. The sample contains around 26,000 clones, approximately 80% of which appear only once. This sequence joins TRBV6-1 and TRBJ2-7; 10 bases are shared with TRBD1. Sequences were derived from unsorted PBMCs, sampled 1.1 years before starting antiretroviral therapy. The clonotype comes from a woman aged 30 to 39 with HIV. CDR3 nucleotide sequence: TGTGCCAGCTTGAGACAGGGGGCGCGCTACGAGCAGTACGTC. Its translation is CASLRQGARYEQYV.